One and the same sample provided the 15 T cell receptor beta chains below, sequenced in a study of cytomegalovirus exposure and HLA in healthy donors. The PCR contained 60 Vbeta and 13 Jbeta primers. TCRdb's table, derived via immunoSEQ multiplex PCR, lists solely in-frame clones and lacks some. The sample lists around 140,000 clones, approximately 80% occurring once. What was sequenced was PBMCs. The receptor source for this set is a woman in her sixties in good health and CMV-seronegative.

CDR3 coding DNA: TGTGCCAGCAGTGCGAGGCTAGCGGGAGCTCAGGTTGAGCAGTTCTTC. It translates to CASSARLAGAQVEQFF. This rearrangement joins TRBV6-1 to TRBJ2-1; TRBD2 agrees at 10 bases. Germline V CDR1 and CDR2: MNHNS, SASEGT. V dropped 4 bases and J dropped 9; count of bases not matched to a gene: 12. The CDR3 loop spans 16 amino acids.

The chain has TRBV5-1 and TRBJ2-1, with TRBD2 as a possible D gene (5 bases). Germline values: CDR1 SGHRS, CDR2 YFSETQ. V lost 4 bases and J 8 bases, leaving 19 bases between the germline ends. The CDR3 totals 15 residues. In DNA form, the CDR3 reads TGCGCCAGCAGCCCAGCCTCGGGAAGCGTCTATGAGCAGTTCTTC. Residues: CASSPASGSVYEQFF. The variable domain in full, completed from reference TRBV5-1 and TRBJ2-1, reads KAGVTQTPRYLIKTRGQQVTLSCSPISGHRSVSWYQQTPGQGLQFLFEYFSETQRNKGNFPGRFSGRQFSNSRSEMNVSTLELGDSALYLCASSPASGSVYEQFFGPGTRLTVL.

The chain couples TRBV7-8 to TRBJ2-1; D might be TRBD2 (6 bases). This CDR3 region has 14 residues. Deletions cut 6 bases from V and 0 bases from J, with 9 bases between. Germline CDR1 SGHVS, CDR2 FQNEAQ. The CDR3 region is CASSMGGSYNEQFF. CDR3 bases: TGTGCCAGCAGTATGGGGGGCTCCTACAATGAGCAGTTCTTC.

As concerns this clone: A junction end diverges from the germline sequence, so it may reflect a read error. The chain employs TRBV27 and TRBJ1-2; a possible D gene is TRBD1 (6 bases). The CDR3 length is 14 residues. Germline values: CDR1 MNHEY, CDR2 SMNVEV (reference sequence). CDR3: CASRRAGVSYGYPF. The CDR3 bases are TGTGCCAGCAGACGGGCAGGGGTTTCCTATGGCTACCCCTTC.

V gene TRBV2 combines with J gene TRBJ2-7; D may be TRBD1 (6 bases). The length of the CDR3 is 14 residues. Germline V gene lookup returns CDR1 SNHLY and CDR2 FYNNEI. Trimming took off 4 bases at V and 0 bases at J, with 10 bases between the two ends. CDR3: CASSAGQNSYEQYF. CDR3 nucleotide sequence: TGTGCCAGCAGTGCGGGACAAAACTCCTACGAGCAGTACTTC.

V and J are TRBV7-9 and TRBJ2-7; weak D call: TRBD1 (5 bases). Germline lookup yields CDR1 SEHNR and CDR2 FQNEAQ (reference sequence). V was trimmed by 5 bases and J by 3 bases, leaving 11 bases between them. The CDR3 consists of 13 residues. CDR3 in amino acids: CASSHNQGYEQYF. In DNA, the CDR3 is TGTGCCAGCAGCCACAATCAGGGCTACGAGCAGTACTTC.

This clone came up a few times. CDR3 sequence reads: CASSLAGPPAYEQYF. The DNA for the CDR3 is TGTGCCAGCAGCTTAGCAGGGCCTCCTGCCTACGAGCAGTACTTC. This rearrangement joins TRBV11-2 to TRBJ2-7; weak D call: TRBD1 (5 bases). The CDR3 spans 15 residues. The ends were cut back, 1 base at V and 2 bases at J, with 12 bases in the middle. The germline V gene encodes CDR1 SGHAT and CDR2 FQNNGV. The full variable domain, in which reference TRBV11-2 and TRBJ2-7 provide the parts outside the CDR3, is EAGVAQSPRYKIIEKRQSVAFWCNPISGHATLYWYQQILGQGPKLLIQFQNNGVVDDSQLPKDRFSAERLKGVDSTLKIQPAKLEDSAVYLCASSLAGPPAYEQYFGPGTRLTVT.

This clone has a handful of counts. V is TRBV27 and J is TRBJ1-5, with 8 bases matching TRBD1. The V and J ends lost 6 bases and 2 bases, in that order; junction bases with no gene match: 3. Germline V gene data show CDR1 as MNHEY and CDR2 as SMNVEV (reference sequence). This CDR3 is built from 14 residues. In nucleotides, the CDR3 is TGTGCCAGCAGGATGACAGGGGGCAATCAGCCCCAGCATTTT. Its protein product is CASRMTGGNQPQHF.

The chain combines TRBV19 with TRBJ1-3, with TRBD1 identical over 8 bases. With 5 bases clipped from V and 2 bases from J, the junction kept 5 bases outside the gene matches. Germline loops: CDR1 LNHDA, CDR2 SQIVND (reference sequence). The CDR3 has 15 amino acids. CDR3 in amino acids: CASSRQGTAGNTIYF. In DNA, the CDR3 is TGTGCCAGTAGTCGACAGGGGACAGCTGGAAACACCATATATTTT.

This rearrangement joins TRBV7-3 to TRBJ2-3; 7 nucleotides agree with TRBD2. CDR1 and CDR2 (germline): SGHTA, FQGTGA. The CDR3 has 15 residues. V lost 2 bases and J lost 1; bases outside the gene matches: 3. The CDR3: CASSLAGERTDTQYF. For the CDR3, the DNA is TGTGCCAGCAGCTTAGCGGGAGAACGCACAGATACGCAGTATTTT.

The CDR3 spells CASSLLVMADTQYF. DNA of the CDR3: TGCGCCAGCAGCTTGTTAGTGATGGCAGATACGCAGTATTTT. V gene TRBV5-1 combines with J gene TRBJ2-3; D unresolved. The V end was cut by 1 base, the J end by 4 bases, with 10 bases between. Germline CDR1 reads SGHRS; CDR2 reads YFSETQ. The CDR3 has 14 residues.

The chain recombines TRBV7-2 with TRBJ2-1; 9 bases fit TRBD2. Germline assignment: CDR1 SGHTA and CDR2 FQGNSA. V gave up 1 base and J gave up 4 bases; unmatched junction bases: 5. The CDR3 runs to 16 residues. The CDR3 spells CASSLGVTSGYNEQFF. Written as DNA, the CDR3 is TGTGCCAGCAGCTTAGGGGTGACTAGCGGTTACAATGAGCAGTTCTTC.

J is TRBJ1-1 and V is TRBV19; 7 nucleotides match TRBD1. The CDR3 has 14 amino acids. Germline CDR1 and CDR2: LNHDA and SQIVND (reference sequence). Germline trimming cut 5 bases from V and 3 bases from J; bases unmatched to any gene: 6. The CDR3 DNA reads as TGTGCCAGTAGTGCCGGGACAGTCTACACTGAAGCTTTCTTT. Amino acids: CASSAGTVYTEAFF.

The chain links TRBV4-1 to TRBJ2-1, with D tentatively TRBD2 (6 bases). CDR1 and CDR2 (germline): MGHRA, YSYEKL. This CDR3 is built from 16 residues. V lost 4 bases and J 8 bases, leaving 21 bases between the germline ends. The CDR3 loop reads CASSLYGIPGVDEQFF. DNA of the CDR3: TGCGCCAGCAGCCTCTACGGGATCCCGGGAGTCGATGAGCAGTTCTTC.

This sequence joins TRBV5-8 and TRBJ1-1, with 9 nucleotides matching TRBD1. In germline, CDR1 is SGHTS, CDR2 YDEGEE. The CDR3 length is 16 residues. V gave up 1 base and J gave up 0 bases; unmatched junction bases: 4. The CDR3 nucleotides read TGTGCCAGCAGCTTGTGGACAGGGGATATGAACACTGAAGCTTTCTTT. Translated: CASSLWTGDMNTEAFF.